The rows below give T cell receptor beta chains drawn from one sample of a study of CD8+ T cells in alopecia areata. Some clones are missing from TCRdb's copy, which holds only in-frame ones; the method was immunoSEQ multiplex PCR. The sample includes more than 100,000 clones, 86% seen only once; the top ten take roughly 10%. The sequences come from CD8+ T cells sorted from blood, collected between weeks 30 and 35, from a patient treated with tofacitinib. The receptors shown here come from a human donor with alopecia areata. The CDR3 runs from the conserved cysteine through the conserved F or W. The order of the fields is D gene, J gene, CDR3 length, V gene, clone size, CDR3 protein, CDR3 DNA. A D gene is named only where the DNA matches it firmly. Expanded clones get a size class; other rows say once, few or many, or leave the size out.

>TRBD2|TRBJ2-2|18|TRBV2|.
CASSAPSGAGGPTGELFF
TGTGCCAGCAGTGCGCCCTCGGGAGCGGGGGGGCCCACCGGGGAGCTGTTTTTT
>TRBD1|TRBJ2-6|17|TRBV4-1|.
CASSHGQGGSGANVLTF
TGCGCCAGCAGTCATGGACAGGGGGGCTCTGGGGCCAACGTCCTGACTTTC
>TRBD1|TRBJ1-4|15|TRBV27|.
CASSPSGTGGEKLFF
TGTGCCAGCAGCCCTTCCGGGACAGGGGGCGAAAAACTGTTTTTT
>.|TRBJ1-5|12|TRBV7-2|.
CASSLWSEPQHF
TGTGCCAGCAGCTTATGGTCCGAGCCCCAGCATTTT
>TRBD1|TRBJ2-5|14|TRBV5-4|.
CASSMGQPQETQYF
TGTGCCAGCAGCATGGGACAGCCTCAAGAGACCCAGTACTTC
>TRBD1|TRBJ2-5|15|TRBV6-1|.
CASSEFGDREATQYF
TGTGCCAGCAGTGAATTCGGGGACAGGGAGGCGACCCAGTACTTC
>.|TRBJ1-1|16|TRBV9|.
CASSFVRGQNDTEAFF
TGTGCCAGCAGCTTTGTCCGGGGCCAAAACGACACTGAAGCTTTCTTT
>.|TRBJ2-1|13|TRBV29-1|few
CSVDSRDYNEQFF
TGCAGCGTTGACTCCAGGGACTACAATGAGCAGTTCTTC
>.|TRBJ2-2|19|TRBV11-2|.
CASSLPLGGSPTNTGELFF
TGTGCCAGCAGCTTACCACTAGGGGGATCCCCCACCAACACCGGGGAGCTGTTTTTT
>TRBD2|TRBJ2-7|15|TRBV9|once
CASSVGTSGNYEQYF
TGTGCCAGCAGCGTGGGGACTAGCGGGAACTACGAGCAGTACTTC
>TRBD2|TRBJ2-7|16|TRBV5-4|few
CASSFAGGPLIYEQYF
TGTGCCAGCAGCTTCGCGGGGGGGCCGTTAATCTACGAGCAGTACTTC
>.|TRBJ1-6|13|TRBV27|once
CASSSLAISPLHF
TGTGCCAGCAGTTCCTTGGCGATTTCACCCCTCCACTTT
>TRBD1|TRBJ2-1|13|TRBV29-1|.
CSVRNRGWSEQFF
TGCAGCGTTAGGAACAGGGGTTGGAGTGAGCAGTTCTTC
>.|TRBJ2-1|15|TRBV4-1|.
CASSQDPGLYNEQFF
TGCGCCAGCAGCCAAGATCCAGGTCTCTACAATGAGCAGTTCTTC
>TRBD2|TRBJ2-7|15|TRBV5-1|.
CASSLKTSGRPEQYF
TGCGCCAGCAGCCTAAAGACTAGCGGGAGACCCGAGCAGTACTTC
>.|TRBJ2-2|12|TRBV4-1|.
CASSHNYGELFF
TGCGCCAGCAGCCATAATTACGGGGAGCTGTTTTTT
>.|TRBJ2-2|15|TRBV2|.
CASYTGIWGAGELFF
TGTGCCAGCTACACCGGGATTTGGGGGGCCGGGGAGCTGTTTTTT
>.|TRBJ2-7|15|TRBV7-9|.
CASSSERDIHYEQYF
TGTGCCAGCAGCTCAGAACGGGACATCCACTACGAGCAGTACTTC
>TRBD1|TRBJ2-1|12|TRBV29-1|once
CSAPGQRNEQFF
TGCAGCGCGCCGGGACAGCGCAATGAGCAGTTCTTC
>TRBD2|TRBJ2-7|14|TRBV7-9|.
CASSSSGGPYEQYF
TGTGCCAGCAGCTCGTCGGGGGGACCATACGAGCAGTACTTC
>.|TRBJ2-3|13|TRBV25-1|.
CASNDYDTDTQYF
TGTGCCAGCAACGACTATGACACAGATACGCAGTATTTT
>.|TRBJ2-7|15|TRBV6-1|.
CASSDSGSSNYEQYF
TGTGCCAGCAGTGATAGCGGCAGCTCGAACTACGAGCAGTACTTC
>.|TRBJ2-7|13|TRBV5-6|.
CASSLKQAYEQYF
TGTGCCAGCAGCTTGAAACAGGCCTACGAGCAGTACTTC
>.|TRBJ1-4|11|TRBV7-3|.
CASSRQLDCFF
TGTGCCAGCAGCCGACAGTTAGACTGTTTTTTT
>TRBD1|TRBJ2-7|15|TRBV5-1|.
CASSPGQGISYEQYF
TGCGCCAGCAGCCCGGGACAGGGGATCTCCTACGAGCAGTACTTC
>.|TRBJ1-1|16|TRBV6-6|.
CASSYSMGVRNTEAFF
TGTGCCAGCAGTTACTCGATGGGGGTTAGGAACACTGAAGCTTTCTTT
>TRBD1|TRBJ2-1|16|TRBV9|.
CASSVDPGQIYNEQFF
TGTGCCAGCAGCGTAGACCCGGGACAGATCTACAATGAGCAGTTCTTC
>.|TRBJ2-7|13|TRBV4-1|.
CASSQEGTYEQYF
TGCGCCAGCAGCCAAGAAGGGACCTACGAGCAGTACTTC
>.|TRBJ2-1|13|TRBV30|.
CAWSVDVFNEQFF
TGTGCCTGGAGTGTAGACGTTTTTAATGAGCAGTTCTTC
>TRBD2|TRBJ2-2|13|TRBV29-1|.
CSVETSGTGELFF
TGCAGCGTTGAAACTAGCGGCACCGGGGAGCTGTTTTTT
>TRBD2|TRBJ2-5|15|TRBV27|.
CASSLLAGGTETQYF
TGTGCCAGCAGTTTATTGGCGGGAGGGACAGAGACCCAGTACTTC
>.|TRBJ2-7|13|TRBV7-9|.
CASSLQVGYEQYF
TGTGCCAGCAGCTTACAGGTTGGGTACGAGCAGTACTTC
>TRBD1|TRBJ2-5|14|TRBV18|once
CASSPGTGEETQYF
TGTGCCAGCTCACCAGGGACAGGGGAAGAGACCCAGTACTTC
>TRBD2|TRBJ2-1|14|TRBV9|.
CASSVASGNNEQFF
TGTGCCAGCAGCGTCGCTAGCGGAAACAATGAGCAGTTCTTC
>TRBD2|TRBJ2-3|16|TRBV6-1|.
CASSDWERGGEDTQYF
TGTGCCAGCAGTGATTGGGAGCGGGGGGGCGAAGATACGCAGTATTTT
>.|TRBJ1-2|13|TRBV9|once
CASSPKRDQGYTF
TGTGCCAGCAGCCCTAAACGGGATCAGGGCTACACCTTC
>.|TRBJ1-1|14|TRBV6-1|once
CASGPRDTRTWAFF
TGTGCCAGCGGCCCCCGGGACACTCGGACGTGGGCTTTCTTT
>TRBD1|TRBJ2-3|15|TRBV7-9|.
CASSLPGQGTDTQYF
TGTGCCAGCAGCTTACCGGGACAGGGAACAGATACGCAGTATTTT
>TRBD1|TRBJ1-1|15|TRBV5-1|.
CASSLGQGEWDEAFF
TGCGCCAGCAGCTTGGGACAGGGGGAATGGGATGAAGCTTTCTTT
>.|TRBJ1-2|15|TRBV19|.
CASSIAAGDVYGYTF
TGTGCCAGTAGTATAGCGGCAGGGGACGTCTATGGCTACACCTTC
>TRBD1|TRBJ1-2|16|TRBV6-5|.
CASSYGNGQGAGGYTF
TGTGCCAGCAGTTATGGGAACGGGCAGGGGGCTGGAGGCTACACCTTC
>.|TRBJ2-1|16|TRBV4-1|.
CASSLEEGRSYNEQFF
TGCGCCAGCAGCCTGGAGGAGGGCCGATCCTACAATGAGCAGTTCTTC
>.|TRBJ2-7|13|TRBV29-1|.
CSVEKDVPYEQYF
TGCAGCGTTGAGAAGGACGTGCCCTACGAGCAGTACTTC
>.|TRBJ2-2|13|TRBV6-4|.
CASSAPDTGELFF
TGTGCCAGCAGCGCCCCCGACACCGGGGAGCTGTTTTTT
>.|TRBJ2-7|13|TRBV9|.
CASSATSSYEQYF
TGTGCCAGCAGCGCCACTAGCTCCTACGAGCAGTACTTC
>.|TRBJ2-7|12|TRBV29-1|.
CSGIGQSYEQYF
TGCAGCGGGATTGGACAGTCCTACGAGCAGTACTTC
>.|TRBJ2-1|15|TRBV5-1|.
CASSLIGTLDNEQFF
TGCGCCAGCAGCTTGATCGGCACTCTTGACAATGAGCAGTTCTTC
>.|TRBJ2-7|13|TRBV29-1|.
CSVEGGRDYEQYF
TGCAGCGTTGAGGGGGGCAGGGACTACGAGCAGTACTTC
>.|TRBJ1-5|14|TRBV7-9|.
CASSIDSSNQPQHF
TGTGCCAGCAGCATCGACAGTAGCAATCAGCCCCAGCATTTT
>.|TRBJ2-2|15|TRBV2|.
CASSDLRGNTGELFF
TGTGCCAGCAGTGACCTCCGTGGGAACACCGGGGAGCTGTTTTTT
>.|TRBJ2-7|12|TRBV7-9|.
CASSGLYYEQYF
TGTGCCAGCAGCGGCCTCTACTACGAGCAGTACTTC
>.|TRBJ2-7|13|TRBV19|.
CASSPGTLYEQYF
TGTGCCAGTAGCCCCGGAACTCTCTACGAGCAGTACTTC